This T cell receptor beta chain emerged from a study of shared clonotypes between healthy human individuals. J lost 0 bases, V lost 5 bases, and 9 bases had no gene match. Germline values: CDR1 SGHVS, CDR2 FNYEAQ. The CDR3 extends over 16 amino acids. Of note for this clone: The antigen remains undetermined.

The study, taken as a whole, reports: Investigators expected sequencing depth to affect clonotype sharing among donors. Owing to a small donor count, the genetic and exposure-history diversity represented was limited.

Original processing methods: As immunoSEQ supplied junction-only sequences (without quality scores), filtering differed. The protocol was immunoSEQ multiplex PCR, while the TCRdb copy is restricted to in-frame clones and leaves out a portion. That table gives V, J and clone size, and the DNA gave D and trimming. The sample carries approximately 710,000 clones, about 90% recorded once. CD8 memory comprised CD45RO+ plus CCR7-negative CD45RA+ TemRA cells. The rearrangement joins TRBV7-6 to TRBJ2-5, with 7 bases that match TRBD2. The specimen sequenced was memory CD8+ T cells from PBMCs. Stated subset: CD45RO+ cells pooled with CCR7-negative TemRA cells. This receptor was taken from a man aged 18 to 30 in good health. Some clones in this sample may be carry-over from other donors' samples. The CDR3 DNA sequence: TGTGCCAGCAGCCCCTTAGCGGGCCCAAACCAAGAGACCCAGTACTTC. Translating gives CASSPLAGPNQETQYF.